The sequence of this T cell receptor beta chain was determined in a study of long-term antiretroviral therapy in people with HIV. At the survey level, the v3.0 immunoSEQ assay was run. Profiling relied on immunoSEQ multiplex PCR, and the TCRdb table lists in-frame clones only, not all of them. The repertoire holds tens of thousands of clones, with 70% to 90% as singletons. This CDR3 region has 17 residues. J is TRBJ2-2 and V is TRBV21-1. TRBV21-1 is marked as a pseudogene. Source: unsorted PBMCs, taken 1.6 years after starting antiretroviral therapy. This sequence originates from a man aged 35 to 55 with HIV. CDR3 coding DNA: TGTGCCAGCAGCAAAGGCCCACGAAGGTCGAACACCGGGGAGCTGTTTTTT. It translates to CASSKGPRRSNTGELFF.